What follows are 32 T cell receptor beta chains derived from one specimen sequenced in a study of blood T cell repertoires in COVID-19. Sequenced by immunoSEQ multiplex PCR; TCRdb stores in-frame clones only, minus some. Among approximately 350,000 clones listed, more than 85% were seen once. Input material: PBMCs or T cells enriched from blood (not recorded which). These receptors were collected from a woman in her 30s who had recovered from COVID-19.

The chain uses TRBV6-5 and TRBJ1-6; TRBD1 matches at 10 bases. The CDR3 covers 15 residues. In germline, CDR1 is MNHEY, CDR2 SVGAGI. The J segment lost 8 bases and the V segment lost 6 bases, leaving 7 bases of the junction unmatched. The CDR3 loop is CASSLETGGYSPLHF. CDR3 DNA: TGTGCCAGCAGCCTCGAGACAGGGGGCTATTCACCCCTCCACTTT.

The CDR3 DNA reads TGCGCCAGCAGCGAGGGACTAGCGGGGGGTGAGCAGTTCTTC. This sequence encodes CASSEGLAGGEQFF. The rearrangement links TRBV5-1 to TRBJ2-1; TRBD2 matches at 15 bases. Germline trimming cut 4 bases from V and 9 bases from J; bases unmatched to any gene: 2. CDR1 SGHRS and CDR2 YFSETQ come from the germline V gene. This CDR3 contains 14 residues.

J is TRBJ1-1 and V is TRBV29-1; a weak D match, TRBD1 (6 bases). CDR3 length: 16 amino acids. V shed 7 bases and J shed 3 bases, with 24 bases lying between them. Germline CDR1 and CDR2: SQVTM and ANQGSEA. In DNA, the CDR3 is TGCAGCGCCGCTGAGAATTGGGGGCGGCTATACACTGAAGCTTTCTTT. This encodes CSAAENWGRLYTEAFF.

V is TRBV10-3 and J is TRBJ2-3; maybe TRBD1 (6 bases). This CDR3 comprises 16 residues. Looked up from germline, CDR1 is ENHRY and CDR2 is SYGVKD. Trimming stripped 10 bases from V and 0 bases from J, with 20 bases between. CDR3 in amino acids: CATTPGTQASTDTQYF. CDR3 coding DNA: TGTGCCACGACCCCCGGGACACAAGCTAGCACAGATACGCAGTATTTT.

V is TRBV24-1 and J is TRBJ1-1; 8 nucleotides agree with TRBD1. The germline V gene encodes CDR1 KGHDR and CDR2 SFDVKD. This CDR3 is 15 amino acids long. V lost 1 base to trimming and J lost 5 bases; unmatched junction nucleotides: 5. The CDR3 spells CATSDFKQGGTEAFF. The CDR3 DNA follows: TGTGCCACCAGTGATTTTAAACAGGGGGGGACTGAAGCTTTCTTT.

The rearrangement joins TRBV7-9 to TRBJ2-7, with TRBD1 matching over 7 bases. Losses at the gene ends were 6 bases for V and 2 bases for J; bases not matched to a gene: 7. The length of the CDR3 is 14 residues. In germline, CDR1 is SEHNR, CDR2 FQNEAQ (reference sequence). CDR3 coding DNA: TGTGCCAGCAGTTCCCGGACAGGAACCTACGAGCAGTACTTC. It codes for CASSSRTGTYEQYF.

This sequence joins TRBV5-5 and TRBJ2-1, with 8 bases that match TRBD2. Germline trimming cut 1 base from V and 4 bases from J; bases unmatched to any gene: 7. Per germline, CDR1 SGHKS and CDR2 YYEKEE (reference sequence). CDR3 length: 16 amino acids. DNA for the CDR3: TGTGCCAGCAGCTTGATGCTGCTAGCGGGTTACAATGAGCAGTTCTTC. This gives the protein CASSLMLLAGYNEQFF. Full variable domain (remainder filled in from reference TRBV5-5 and TRBJ2-1): DAGVTQSPTHLIKTRGQQVTLRCSPISGHKSVSWYQQVLGQGPQFIFQYYEKEERGRGNFPDRFSARQFPNYSSELNVNALLLGDSALYLCASSLMLLAGYNEQFFGPGTRLTVL.

The rearrangement links TRBV4-2 to TRBJ1-1, with a tentative D call TRBD1 (6 bases). CDR1 and CDR2 (germline): LGHNA, YNFKEQ. V was pared by 0 bases and J by 4 bases, with 12 bases between. This CDR3 is 15 amino acids long. CDR3 DNA sequence: TGTGCCAGCAGCCAAGAAGGGGGACGGGTCACTGAAGCTTTCTTT. Translation gives CASSQEGGRVTEAFF.

This rearrangement joins TRBV27 to TRBJ2-7; 10 bases fit TRBD1. The CDR3 sequence is 14 residues long. CDR1 and CDR2 from the germline V gene are MNHEY and SMNVEV (reference sequence). V lost 7 bases to trimming and J lost 5 bases; unmatched junction nucleotides: 8. CDR3 loop: CASTAGQGTNEQYF. The CDR3 coding sequence is TGTGCCAGCACGGCGGGACAGGGGACCAACGAGCAGTACTTC.

The CDR3 spells CASSLGANTEAFF. The CDR3 DNA is TGTGCCAGCAGCTTAGGGGCGAACACTGAAGCTTTCTTT. The genes are TRBV7-9 and TRBJ1-1, with D unclear. Trimming took 1 base from V and 1 from J, leaving 4 bases between them. The CDR3 totals 13 residues. Germline CDR1 is SEHNR and CDR2 is FQNEAQ (reference sequence).

V is TRBV27 and J is TRBJ1-3, with D unclear. The CDR3 is 14 residues long. Germline V gene sequence: CDR1 MNHEY, CDR2 SMNVEV (reference sequence). Trimming took off 7 bases at V and 0 bases at J, with 10 bases between the two ends. CDR3 loop: CASKLVGSGNTIYF. CDR3 DNA sequence: TGTGCCAGCAAGTTGGTCGGCTCTGGAAACACCATATATTTT.

V is TRBV7-2 and J is TRBJ2-1, with TRBD2 as a possible D gene (5 bases). V was pared by 7 bases and J by 6 bases, with 16 bases between. Germline CDR1 is SGHTA and CDR2 is FQGNSA. CDR3 length: 14 residues. This CDR3 is CASKPSGIRNEQFF. CDR3 DNA: TGTGCCAGCAAACCTTCGGGGATTCGCAATGAGCAGTTCTTC.

This clone came up once. The chain uses TRBV6-5 and TRBJ1-3; perhaps TRBD1 as D (6 bases). CDR3 length: 15 residues. Trimming shortened V by 2 bases and J by 0 bases, and 8 bases separated the two germline ends. From germline, CDR1 is MNHEY and CDR2 SVGAGI. DNA for the CDR3: TGTGCCAGCAGTTACAGGGGGACCTCTGGAAACACCATATATTTT. This encodes CASSYRGTSGNTIYF.

The chain recombines TRBV5-1 with TRBJ2-1, with D possibly matching TRBD2 (7 bases). The CDR3 is made up of 15 amino acids. V was shortened by 4 bases and J by 7 bases, with 18 bases between the two germline ends. CDR1 is SGHRS and CDR2 is YFSETQ in the germline V gene. The CDR3 DNA reads TGCGCCAGCAGCACCAACGGGGGGCGGAAGAATGAGCAGTTCTTC. It is translated as CASSTNGGRKNEQFF.

The V and J genes are TRBV5-5 and TRBJ1-5, with 10 bases aligning to TRBD1. The J segment lost 5 bases and the V segment lost 4 bases, leaving 3 bases of the junction unmatched. The CDR3 covers 14 residues. CDR1 SGHKS and CDR2 YYEKEE come from the germline V gene (reference sequence). The DNA of the CDR3 is TGTGCCAGCAGCGGGGGACAGGGGTATCAGCCCCAGCATTTT. This encodes CASSGGQGYQPQHF.

The V and J genes are TRBV19 and TRBJ1-5, with 9 bases identical to TRBD1. Germline values: CDR1 LNHDA, CDR2 SQIVND (reference sequence). Germline trimming cut 4 bases from V and 7 bases from J; bases unmatched to any gene: 11. The CDR3 extends over 16 amino acids. The CDR3 spells CASSNGRQGVVQPQHF. The CDR3, as DNA: TGTGCCAGTAGTAATGGTAGACAGGGGGTCGTACAGCCCCAGCATTTT.

The chain combines TRBV27 with TRBJ1-1, with D perhaps matching TRBD1 (5 bases). CDR3 length: 10 amino acids. The V gene's germline CDR1 is MNHEY and CDR2 SMNVEV (reference sequence). Trimming removed 10 bases at V and 4 bases at J, with 7 bases between. CDR3 protein: CAIQGTEAFF. CDR3 in DNA: TGTGCCATCCAGGGCACTGAAGCTTTCTTT.

CDR3 sequence reads: CASSLGTSGGLDTQYF. In nucleotides, the CDR3 is TGTGCCAGCAGCCTTGGGACTAGCGGGGGGCTAGATACGCAGTATTTT. This chain links TRBV7-9 with TRBJ2-3; 15 positions agree with TRBD2. The CDR3 sequence is 16 residues long. V gave up 5 bases and J gave up 5 bases; unmatched junction bases: 5. Germline CDR1 SEHNR, CDR2 FQNEAQ (reference sequence).

The V call is TRBV5-1, the J call TRBJ2-1; 8 nucleotides align to TRBD2. Germline trimming cut 4 bases from V and 8 bases from J; bases unmatched to any gene: 8. The germline V gene has CDR1 SGHRS and CDR2 YFSETQ. This CDR3 has 14 residues. CDR3: CASSLRGGLYEQFF. CDR3 bases: TGCGCCAGCAGCCTCCGGGGGGGCCTTTATGAGCAGTTCTTC.

The chain carries TRBV4-2 and TRBJ2-7, with D possibly TRBD2 on 5 matching bases. The germline V gene encodes CDR1 LGHNA and CDR2 YNFKEQ. The CDR3 extends over 14 amino acids. Trimming removed 1 base from V and 7 bases from J, with 14 bases in between. For the CDR3, the DNA is TGTGCCAGCAGCCAAGGACCGGACTCCCTTGAGCAGTACTTC. Translated: CASSQGPDSLEQYF.

This chain joins TRBV2 and TRBJ1-1, with TRBD1 matching over 11 bases. The germline gives CDR1 SNHLY, CDR2 FYNNEI. The J segment lost 0 bases and the V segment lost 6 bases, leaving 6 bases of the junction unmatched. The CDR3 totals 16 residues. The CDR3: CASRGQGVGMNTEAFF. CDR3 bases: TGTGCCAGCAGGGGACAGGGGGTCGGCATGAACACTGAAGCTTTCTTT.

The chain combines TRBV5-1 with TRBJ1-2; 11 bases are a match to TRBD1. CDR1 is SGHRS, CDR2 YFSETQ, per germline. V shed 4 bases and J 6 bases; nucleotides not matched to a gene: 5. CDR3 length equals 14 residues. CDR3 amino acids: CASSPGTGGDGYTF. The CDR3 region has the DNA TGCGCCAGCAGCCCCGGGACAGGGGGAGATGGCTACACCTTC. Supplemented by reference TRBV5-1 and TRBJ1-2, the full variable domain reads KAGVTQTPRYLIKTRGQQVTLSCSPISGHRSVSWYQQTPGQGLQFLFEYFSETQRNKGNFPGRFSGRQFSNSRSEMNVSTLELGDSALYLCASSPGTGGDGYTFGSGTRLTVV.

This chain connects TRBV7-8 to TRBJ2-2; possible D gene TRBD2, 6 bases. The CDR3 covers 16 residues. The V end lost 5 bases, the J end lost 1 base, and 14 bases lay between the germline ends. From germline, CDR1 is SGHVS and CDR2 FQNEAQ. CDR3 DNA: TGTGCCAGCAGCGTCCGGGACTTACTGAACACCGGGGAGCTGTTTTTT. Translation gives CASSVRDLLNTGELFF.

In the case of this clone: The same CDR3 also results from other DNA sequences found in this sample. The chain uses TRBV6-5 and TRBJ1-2; D might be TRBD1 (5 bases). CDR3 length: 12 residues. The V end was cut by 2 bases, the J end by 4 bases, with 5 bases between. Germline CDR1 reads MNHEY; CDR2 reads SVGAGI. CDR3 region: CASSYRGYGYTF. The CDR3 region has the DNA TGTGCCAGCAGTTACAGGGGCTATGGCTACACCTTC.

The V call is TRBV5-1, the J call TRBJ2-7; 9 positions match TRBD1. Trimming cost V 4 bases and J 2 bases; bases outside gene matches: 7. The germline CDR1 and CDR2 sequences are SGHRS and YFSETQ. The length of the CDR3 is 15 residues. DNA of the CDR3: TGCGCCAGCAGCCCGCGACAGGGGGTGACCTACGAGCAGTACTTC. It specifies CASSPRQGVTYEQYF.

The chain recombines TRBV2 with TRBJ1-1, with D uncertain. The germline V gene encodes CDR1 SNHLY and CDR2 FYNNEI. The CDR3 runs 15 residues. The V end lost 7 bases, the J end lost 1 base, and 16 bases lay between the germline ends. The CDR3 nucleotides read TGTGCCAGCACAGCTTATGGACTGGGGAACACTGAAGCTTTCTTT. This encodes CASTAYGLGNTEAFF.

This clone was observed a handful of times. The chain recombines TRBV3-1 (or the pseudogene TRBV3-2) with TRBJ1-2, with D hard to call. This CDR3 has 14 amino acids. V shed 1 base and J shed 8 bases, with 14 bases lying between them. CDR1 and CDR2 (germline): LGHDT, YNNKEL (reference sequence). CDR3 nucleotide sequence: TGTGCCAGCAGCCAAGCTTCCGGGTTCGGAGGCTACACCTTC. Amino acid sequence: CASSQASGFGGYTF.

CDR3 sequence reads: CASRGTFTGELFF. The DNA of the CDR3 is TGTGCCAGCAGGGGGACTTTCACCGGGGAGCTGTTTTTT. The chain carries TRBV2 and TRBJ2-2; TRBD2 is a possible D gene (6 bases). Trimming shortened V by 6 bases and J by 4 bases, and 9 bases separated the two germline ends. CDR3 size: 13 residues. Germline V lookup: CDR1 SNHLY, CDR2 FYNNEI.

The rearrangement joins TRBV25-1 to TRBJ2-2; no reliable D call. V was cut by 1 base and J by 7 bases, with 4 bases left in between. The CDR3 is 12 amino acids. Germline CDR1 MGHDK, CDR2 SYGVNS. Written as DNA, the CDR3 is TGTGCCAGCAGTGAATCGGGCGGGGAGCTGTTTTTT. Protein product: CASSESGGELFF.

This clone has only a few counts. The rearrangement uses TRBV5-8 and TRBJ2-1; possibly TRBD2 for D (6 bases). This CDR3 region has 15 residues. V was clipped by 1 base and J by 0 bases, with 8 bases between them. Per germline, CDR1 SGHTS and CDR2 YDEGEE. The CDR3 loop is CASSLSGYSYNEQFF. CDR3 sequence (DNA): TGTGCCAGCAGCTTGAGCGGGTACTCCTACAATGAGCAGTTCTTC.

The chain carries TRBV7-3 and TRBJ2-1, with TRBD2 matching over 12 bases. CDR1 is SGHTA and CDR2 is FQGTGA in the germline V gene. This CDR3 is 13 amino acids long. V trimming: 5 bases; J trimming: 8 bases; junction bases outside the gene matches: 1. Written as DNA, the CDR3 is TGTGCCAGCAGCGCTAGCGGGGGGGATGAGCAGTTCTTC. It translates to CASSASGGDEQFF.

J is TRBJ1-3 and V is TRBV7-2; 7 bases agree with TRBD1. J was trimmed by 15 bases and V by 2 bases; bases with no gene match: 13. The CDR3 sequence is 14 residues long. Germline-derived CDR1 and CDR2 are SGHTA and FQGNSA. DNA of the CDR3: TGTGCCAGCAGCTTATCTACTCTAGGGACAGTTGCATATTTT. Translating gives CASSLSTLGTVAYF.